The next 19 T cell receptor beta chains were all read from a single sample in a study of CD8 T cells in ankylosing spondylitis. From the 5' RACE reads, TCRdb called clonotypes with MiXCR, one entry per CDR3 protein. The sample consists of about 52,000 distinct CDR3 sequences, about 7.8% of them appearing once. Specimen: blood, either unsorted or a sorted T cell fraction (not recorded which). The receptors originated from a female donor with ankylosing spondylitis or in good health (not recorded which).

This clonotype showed up many times. The CDR3 region has the DNA TGCAGCGTCGTGATGGGGGGTGAGACCCAGTACTTC. It specifies CSVVMGGETQYF. The chain uses TRBV29-1 and TRBJ2-5; a possible D gene is TRBD2 (6 bases). The CDR3 is 12 residues long. Trimming stripped 6 bases from V and 5 bases from J, with 13 bases between. Germline loops: CDR1 SQVTM, CDR2 ANQGSEA.

This clonotype was counted many times. CDR3 DNA: TGCGCCAGCAGCTTGGCCTTTATACGGGCGGACACTGAAGCTTTCTTT. Amino acid sequence: CASSLAFIRADTEAFF. The gene calls are TRBV5-1 and TRBJ1-1; no reliable D call. Trimming cost V 0 bases and J 3 bases, with 15 bases left between them. CDR3 length: 16 amino acids. The germline gives CDR1 SGHRS, CDR2 YFSETQ.

The chain couples TRBV10-3 to TRBJ2-1; perhaps TRBD1 as D (5 bases). The CDR3 consists of 14 residues. V dropped 8 bases and J dropped 5 bases, with 16 bases sitting between them. Germline V gene sequence: CDR1 ENHRY, CDR2 SYGVKD. The CDR3 DNA reads as TGTGCCATCGCCGGTTCCAGGGCAAACAATGAGCAGTTCTTC. Translation gives CAIAGSRANNEQFF.

This clonotype was found many times. V usage is TRBV5-4 and J usage is TRBJ2-1, with D maybe TRBD2 (6 bases). The CDR3 consists of 15 residues. V was clipped by 4 bases and J by 4 bases, with 15 bases between them. Germline lookup yields CDR1 SGHNT and CDR2 YYREEE (reference sequence). CDR3 amino acids: CASSPGREVYNEQFF. The DNA of the CDR3 is TGTGCCAGCAGCCCGGGAAGGGAGGTATACAATGAGCAGTTCTTC. The full variable domain, completed using reference TRBV5-4 and TRBJ2-1, is ETGVTQSPTHLIKTRGQQVTLRCSSQSGHNTVSWYQQALGQGPQFIFQYYREEENGRGNFPPRFSGLQFPNYSSELNVNALELDDSALYLCASSPGREVYNEQFFGPGTRLTVL.

V usage is TRBV20-1 and J usage is TRBJ1-1, with TRBD1 as a possible D gene (5 bases). There are 13 residues in the CDR3. CDR1 is DFQATT, CDR2 SNEGSKA, per germline (reference sequence). V shed 6 bases and J shed 7 bases, with 18 bases lying between them. CDR3 DNA: TGCAGTGCCCCAACCCGGGGGGAAAGTGAAGCTTTCTTT. Translation: CSAPTRGESEAFF.

There are a few counts of this clonotype. V is TRBV20-1 and J is TRBJ1-1, with no clear D. V shed 0 bases and J shed 1 base, with 9 bases lying between them. The CDR3 consists of 14 residues. The germline gives CDR1 DFQATT, CDR2 SNEGSKA (reference sequence). The CDR3 bases are TGCAGTGCTAGAGAAAGGCCCAGGAACACTGAAGCTTTCTTT. It yields the protein CSARERPRNTEAFF.

The table lists this clonotype with many counts. This rearrangement joins TRBV4-1 to TRBJ1-2, with TRBD1 as a possible D gene (6 bases). The CDR3 loop spans 15 amino acids. Trimming removed 1 base at V and 4 bases at J, with 13 bases between. Per the germline V gene, CDR1 is MGHRA and CDR2 is YSYEKL. The CDR3 sequence: CASSQVGQSSYGYTF. The DNA for the CDR3 is TGCGCCAGCAGCCAAGTCGGACAGAGTTCCTATGGCTACACCTTC.

This clonotype was detected many times. The genes are TRBV28 and TRBJ2-2, with D perhaps matching TRBD1 or TRBD2 (5 bases each). This CDR3 is built from 15 residues. CDR1 and CDR2 (germline): MDHEN, SYDVKM. V lost 6 bases to trimming and J lost 1 base, with 12 bases between them. The CDR3 sequence is CASRRGTENTGELFF. CDR3 nucleotides: TGTGCCAGCAGGCGTGGGACGGAGAACACCGGGGAGCTGTTTTTT.

CDR3 coding DNA: TGTGCCAGCTTCTACACCTCAGATACGCAGTATTTT. Protein sequence: CASFYTSDTQYF. This chain joins TRBV7-8 and TRBJ2-3; D not certain. V lost 8 bases, J lost 4 bases, and 10 bases lay in between. The CDR3 contains 12 residues. Per the germline V gene, CDR1 is SGHVS and CDR2 is FQNEAQ.

This clonotype was recorded many times. The gene calls are TRBV10-3 and TRBJ2-7; 8 positions agree with TRBD1. CDR1 is ENHRY and CDR2 is SYGVKD in the germline V gene. The CDR3 loop spans 15 amino acids. The J segment lost 0 bases and the V segment lost 8 bases, leaving 9 bases of the junction unmatched. The CDR3 DNA sequence: TGTGCCATCCTTAGACCGGGACAGGCCTCCTACGAGCAGTACTTC. Translating gives CAILRPGQASYEQYF.

This clonotype was counted ten times or more. In DNA form, the CDR3 reads TGCGCCAGCAGCCAAGCGGGGGGGTATCAGCCCCAGCATTTT. It yields the protein CASSQAGGYQPQHF. This sequence joins TRBV4-1 and TRBJ1-5, with a weak D call TRBD1 (5 bases). The CDR3 runs 14 residues. Germline CDR1 reads MGHRA; CDR2 reads YSYEKL. V was trimmed by 1 base and J by 5 bases, leaving 9 bases between them.

This clonotype was counted at least ten times. This chain joins TRBV2 and TRBJ2-5; 7 positions match TRBD2. Germline values: CDR1 SNHLY, CDR2 FYNNEI. The CDR3 consists of 14 residues. V lost 3 bases and J lost 5; bases outside the gene matches: 6. The CDR3: CASSDVAGVETQYF. The DNA for the CDR3 is TGTGCCAGCAGTGACGTTGCGGGGGTTGAGACCCAGTACTTC.

This chain uses TRBV11-1 with TRBJ1-5; weak D call: TRBD1 (5 bases). Trimming cost V 1 base and J 1 base, with 23 bases left between them. This CDR3 comprises 20 residues. Germline V gene lookup returns CDR1 SGHAT and CDR2 FQDESV (reference sequence). The CDR3 DNA reads TGTGCCAGCAGCTTAGGGGGCCGGGGACTCCAAGGAAGGAGCAATCAGCCCCAGCATTTT. This gives the protein CASSLGGRGLQGRSNQPQHF.

This clonotype was seen ten or more times. This chain links TRBV24-1 with TRBJ1-3; D gene unclear. CDR3 size: 21 residues. V lost 4 bases and J lost 2, with 29 bases in between. Germline loops: CDR1 KGHDR, CDR2 SFDVKD. CDR3 DNA sequence: TGTGCCACCAGTGACCACACTTCCACCGGGGTCCACCCGTCTGCTGGAAACACCATATATTTT. This gives the protein CATSDHTSTGVHPSAGNTIYF.

The sample holds many counts of this clonotype. The V call is TRBV29-1, the J call TRBJ2-3; D gene ambiguous. The CDR3 spans 10 residues. V gave up 0 bases and J gave up 11 bases, with 6 bases separating them. Germline lookup yields CDR1 SQVTM and CDR2 ANQGSEA. CDR3 residues: CSVEDAQQYF. CDR3 bases: TGCAGCGTTGAAGATGCACAGCAGTATTTT.

The table lists this clonotype with many counts. The chain combines TRBV20-1 with TRBJ1-2, with D hard to call. The V end lost 1 base, the J end lost 8 bases, and 17 bases lay between the germline ends. The CDR3 sequence is 14 residues long. Germline-derived CDR1 and CDR2 are DFQATT and SNEGSKA (reference sequence). The CDR3 coding sequence is TGCAGTGCTAGAGTGGAGGGTGCGGATTGGGGCTACACCTTC. Translated: CSARVEGADWGYTF.

At least ten counts were recorded for this clonotype. CDR3 nucleotide sequence: TGCGCCAGCAGCTTGGACCCTTCCTACGAGCAGTACGTC. Translation gives CASSLDPSYEQYV. The chain employs TRBV5-1 and TRBJ2-7; no clear D gene. With 0 bases removed from V and 1 base from J, the gap between germline ends came to 5 bases. This CDR3 region has 13 residues. Germline loops: CDR1 SGHRS, CDR2 YFSETQ.

This clonotype was counted at least ten times. The chain is built from TRBV6-5 and TRBJ1-4, with TRBD1 identical over 7 bases. This CDR3 has 17 residues. Unmatched junction bases numbered 19, after V lost 8 bases and J lost 7 bases. Germline CDR1 reads MNHEY; CDR2 reads SVGAGI. The chain's CDR3 is CASGVSGQSGSGEKLFF. The CDR3 DNA follows: TGTGCCAGCGGGGTGTCGGGACAGTCCGGTTCGGGTGAAAAACTGTTTTTT.

This clonotype appeared many times. This CDR3 reads CASSFGSGASQETQYF. CDR3 bases: TGCGCCAGCAGCTTTGGGTCAGGAGCTAGCCAAGAGACCCAGTACTTC. V and J are TRBV5-1 and TRBJ2-5; D uncertain. The CDR3 totals 16 residues. Trimming shortened V by 2 bases and J by 1 base, and 15 bases separated the two germline ends. From germline, CDR1 is SGHRS and CDR2 YFSETQ. The whole variable domain, remainder taken from reference TRBV5-1 and TRBJ2-5, is KAGVTQTPRYLIKTRGQQVTLSCSPISGHRSVSWYQQTPGQGLQFLFEYFSETQRNKGNFPGRFSGRQFSNSRSEMNVSTLELGDSALYLCASSFGSGASQETQYFGPGTRLLVL.